This T cell receptor beta chain stems from a study of CD8 T cells in ankylosing spondylitis. Study outcomes and limitations: Past research had described some motif variants in reactive arthritis synovial fluid and blood. A CD8+ phenotype characterized the disease-linked clones, which were relatively rare in peripheral blood. One TCR beta motif, made up of roughly 8 highly homologous variants, appeared characteristic of ankylosing spondylitis blood. Clones linked to disease were reported to show significant enrichment in matched ankylosing spondylitis synovial fluid.

TCRdb passed the 5' RACE reads through MiXCR, listing each CDR3 protein once. The sample has about 440,000 distinct CDR3 sequences, about a sixth seen once. CDR3 length: 14 amino acids. Trimming removed 0 bases at V and 0 bases at J, with 7 bases between. Germline CDR1 SGHRS, CDR2 YFSETQ. This clonotype appeared a single time. Its antigen is currently unknown. Material for sequencing was blood, either unsorted or a sorted T cell fraction (not recorded which). This TCR was sampled from a male donor with ankylosing spondylitis. The chain recombines TRBV5-1 with TRBJ2-7; no clear D. CDR3 loop: CASSLDWNSYEQYF. The CDR3 DNA reads as TGCGCCAGCAGCTTGGACTGGAACTCCTACGAGCAGTACTTC.